This TCR beta chain was recovered during a study of radiation and T cells in renal cell carcinoma. Study-wide background: Nephrectomy followed 15 Gy stereotactic body radiation by 4 weeks. Regarding the study as a whole: From baseline, blood top tumor clonotypes peaked at 2 weeks post-radiation.

TCRdb's table, derived via immunoSEQ multiplex PCR, lists solely in-frame clones and lacks some. This sample yields more than 20,000 clones, of which around 85% are seen a single time; roughly 30% belongs to the top ten. In regard to this clone: The target antigen is unknown.

The CDR3 consists of 15 residues. V gave up 1 base and J gave up 0 bases, with 7 bases separating them. Germline CDR1 reads SGHVS; CDR2 reads FQNEAQ. Time point denoted: blood 2 weeks post-SBRT. Treatment here: 15 Gy SBRT to primary tumor, nephrectomy 4 weeks later. The source of this sequence is a man aged 55 to 70 with renal cell carcinoma. V usage is TRBV7-8 and J usage is TRBJ1-5; D possibly corresponds to TRBD1 (6 bases). The source was blood, collected from a patient whose treatment included radiotherapy and nephrectomy. CDR3 bases: TGTGCCAGCAGCTTAGGACAGGTTAGCAATCAGCCCCAGCATTTT. Protein product: CASSLGQVSNQPQHF.